Included here is one T cell receptor (beta chain) sequence, with context. The method was immunoSEQ multiplex PCR; TCRdb's version includes in-frame clones alone and lacks a portion of them. The sample holds 40,000 to 45,000 clones, 85% to 95% seen once. The data were taken from a study of ipilimumab plus nivolumab after autologous stem cell transplantation. With 4 bases removed from V and 2 bases from J, the gap between germline ends came to 11 bases. The V gene's germline CDR1 is SGDLS and CDR2 YYNGEE. CDR3 length equals 14 residues. The clonotype was recovered from a male donor with multiple myeloma. The V call is TRBV9, the J call TRBJ2-3; D possibly corresponds to TRBD2 (5 bases). The starting material was PBMCs, obtained in a trial of ipilimumab plus nivolumab as post-transplant consolidation. For the CDR3, the DNA is TGTGCCAGCAGCCCAGAGGGTGCCACAGATACGCAGTATTTT. It codes for CASSPEGATDTQYF.